The 5 T cell receptor beta chains below come from one sample, sequenced in a study of T cells after yellow fever vaccination. One entry per CDR3 protein, called by TCRdb with MiXCR from the 5' RACE reads. This table has hundreds of thousands of distinct CDR3 sequences, approximately 8% appearing once. This specimen was PBMCs, taken about 41 days after the first yellow fever vaccination. The receptors stem from a man younger than 30 who received the YFV17D yellow fever vaccine.

The rearrangement uses TRBV4-2 and TRBJ1-6; a weak D match, TRBD1 (5 bases). The CDR3 sequence is 15 residues long. The V gene's germline CDR1 is LGHNA and CDR2 YNFKEQ. Deletions cut 3 bases from V and 5 bases from J, with 11 bases between. The DNA of the CDR3 is TGTGCCAGCAGCCATGATGAACAGGATAATTCACCCCTCCACTTT. This codes for CASSHDEQDNSPLHF.

This clonotype turned up a few times. The V call is TRBV4-3, the J call TRBJ1-3; D is uncertain. V was clipped by 1 base and J by 2 bases, with 6 bases between them. CDR1 and CDR2 from the germline V gene are LGHNA and YSLEER. The CDR3 is made up of 14 amino acids. CDR3 nucleotides: TGCGCCAGCAGCCAAGTGGGAACTGGAAACACCATATATTTT. This sequence encodes CASSQVGTGNTIYF.

The chain recombines TRBV6-1 with TRBJ1-1; D is unclear. This CDR3 comprises 13 residues. V dropped 6 bases and J dropped 1 base, with 9 bases sitting between them. In germline, CDR1 is MNHNS, CDR2 SASEGT. The CDR3 sequence is CASRVGGNTEAFF. The CDR3 nucleotides are TGTGCCAGCAGGGTTGGCGGGAACACTGAAGCTTTCTTT.

This clonotype was observed many times. The chain uses TRBV2 and TRBJ1-1; D gene uncertain. This CDR3 region has 13 residues. Trimming left V 6 bases short and J 1 base short, with 9 bases between. Germline CDR1 SNHLY, CDR2 FYNNEI. The CDR3 is CASRRTENTEAFF. CDR3 coding DNA: TGTGCCAGCAGAAGAACAGAGAACACTGAAGCTTTCTTT.

In this sample, this clonotype turned up a few times. This sequence joins TRBV5-5 and TRBJ2-7; D is undetermined. V was clipped by 0 bases and J by 6 bases, with 7 bases between them. Germline assignment: CDR1 SGHKS and CDR2 YYEKEE (reference sequence). The CDR3 covers 12 residues. CDR3 sequence: CASSLEMGEQYV. In DNA, the CDR3 is TGTGCCAGCAGCTTGGAAATGGGCGAGCAGTACGTC.